The 16 T cell receptor beta chains presented below share a single source sample, sequenced in a study of identical twins. Each CDR3 protein is one row after TCRdb ran MiXCR on the 5' RACE reads. The data contain approximately 690,000 distinct CDR3 sequences, approximately 6.1% of them singletons. The sample taken for sequencing was naive T cells sorted from blood. The receptors shown here come from a man aged 18-30 years in good health.

J is TRBJ2-7 and V is TRBV29-1, with D perhaps matching TRBD2 (6 bases). Germline lookup yields CDR1 SQVTM and CDR2 ANQGSEA. V was shortened by 6 bases and J by 4 bases, with 16 bases between the two germline ends. The CDR3 runs 13 residues. CDR3 in DNA: TGCAGCGTCGCACCGGGACTCCGATACGAGCAGTACTTC. Translating it yields CSVAPGLRYEQYF.

This clonotype was seen repeatedly, ten times or more. The chain has TRBV5-1 and TRBJ2-7; no reliable D call. The V end was cut by 0 bases, the J end by 3 bases, with 13 bases between. This CDR3 comprises 15 residues. Germline V gene lookup returns CDR1 SGHRS and CDR2 YFSETQ. For the CDR3, the DNA is TGCGCCAGCAGCTTGGTTCAGAAAAATCACTACGAGCAGTACTTC. Translated, it gives CASSLVQKNHYEQYF. Looking up the rest from reference TRBV5-1 and TRBJ2-7 gives the full variable domain: KAGVTQTPRYLIKTRGQQVTLSCSPISGHRSVSWYQQTPGQGLQFLFEYFSETQRNKGNFPGRFSGRQFSNSRSEMNVSTLELGDSALYLCASSLVQKNHYEQYFGPGTRLTVT.

In regard to this clonotype: Since no conserved phenylalanine or tryptophan closes the CDR3, a read error is the likely cause. The chain is built from TRBV7-9 and TRBJ2-3; TRBD2 matches at 10 bases. Germline V gives CDR1 SEHNR, CDR2 FQNEAQ (reference sequence). J was trimmed by 2 bases and V by 5 bases; bases with no gene match: 4. The CDR3 runs 15 residues. The CDR3 region is CASSPGLADTDTQYL. CDR3 coding DNA: TGTGCCAGCAGCCCAGGACTAGCGGACACAGATACGCAGTATTTA.

The rearrangement joins TRBV14 to TRBJ1-6; unclear D gene. CDR3 length: 14 residues. Germline V gene sequence: CDR1 SGHDN, CDR2 FVKESK. Trimming left V 0 bases short and J 10 bases short, with 10 bases between. CDR3 DNA: TGTGCCAGCAGCCAAGAACTGGGGTTGTCACCCCTCCACTTT. Translated: CASSQELGLSPLHF.

This clonotype was recorded at least ten times. The chain employs TRBV12-3 or TRBV12-4 and TRBJ2-7, with a possible D match to TRBD1 (5 bases). The CDR3 contains 13 residues. Trimming pared 6 bases from V and 5 bases from J, leaving 14 bases between. The CDR3: CASSLTERDEQYF. The CDR3 DNA follows: TGTGCCAGCAGCCTGACAGAGCGTGACGAGCAGTACTTC.

J is TRBJ1-1 and V is TRBV10-1; D is possibly TRBD1 (5 bases). The CDR3 is 13 residues long. Germline-derived CDR1 and CDR2 are WNHNN and SYGVQD (reference sequence). The ends were cut back, 3 bases at V and 9 bases at J, with 14 bases in the middle. DNA for the CDR3: TGCGCCAGCAGTGACCCCCGAATGGGGCAAGCTTTCTTT. It encodes CASSDPRMGQAFF.

The genes are TRBV20-1 and TRBJ2-1; 16 bases map to TRBD2. The V and J ends lost 6 bases and 8 bases, in that order; junction bases with no gene match: 7. Germline V lookup: CDR1 DFQATT, CDR2 SNEGSKA (reference sequence). The CDR3 runs to 15 residues. The CDR3 loop reads CSATGLAGGKDEQFF. DNA of the CDR3: TGCAGTGCCACGGGACTAGCGGGAGGGAAGGATGAGCAGTTCTTC.

Ten or more counts support this clonotype. The gene calls are TRBV15 and TRBJ1-1; 8 bases are shared with TRBD1. The CDR3 spans 16 residues. Germline assignment: CDR1 LNHNV and CDR2 YYDKDF (reference sequence). V gave up 2 bases and J gave up 3 bases; unmatched junction bases: 8. Here the CDR3 DNA reads TGTGCCACCAGCAGAAAAGGACAGGGATGGGACACTGAAGCTTTCTTT. This sequence encodes CATSRKGQGWDTEAFF.

This clonotype was found a few times. J is TRBJ2-2 and V is TRBV19; TRBD1 matches at 7 bases. Trimming took 10 bases from V and 2 from J; bases not matched to a gene: 7. Per the germline V gene, CDR1 is LNHDA and CDR2 is SQIVND (reference sequence). The CDR3 loop spans 14 amino acids. The DNA of the CDR3 is TGTGCCACCGCCGGGACAGCCAACACCGGGGAGCTGTTTTTT. It yields the protein CATAGTANTGELFF.

This clonotype came up many times. The rearrangement uses TRBV28 and TRBJ2-7, with a weak D call TRBD2 (6 bases). CDR1 is MDHEN, CDR2 SYDVKM, per germline. The CDR3 is made up of 16 amino acids. The V and J ends lost 7 bases and 0 bases respectively, with 19 bases between them. The CDR3 reads CASTYTGTPSSYEQYF. CDR3 DNA: TGTGCCAGCACTTATACCGGGACTCCCAGCTCCTACGAGCAGTACTTC.

This chain uses TRBV2 with TRBJ2-7, with unresolved D. CDR1 is SNHLY and CDR2 is FYNNEI in the germline V gene. This CDR3 has 14 amino acids. Between the trimmed V and J ends, which lost 10 bases and 0 bases, there was a span of 16 bases. CDR3 loop: CATEGPESSYEQYF. The CDR3, as DNA: TGTGCCACGGAAGGTCCGGAGAGCTCCTACGAGCAGTACTTC.

The rearrangement uses TRBV15 and TRBJ2-3; 7 positions agree with TRBD2. There are 16 residues in the CDR3. V was clipped by 1 base and J by 2 bases; unmatched bases: 6. In germline, CDR1 is LNHNV, CDR2 YYDKDF (reference sequence). CDR3 nucleotides: TGTGCCACCAGCAGAGCTGGGGGAGGGCTCACAGATACGCAGTATTTT. Protein sequence: CATSRAGGGLTDTQYF.

This chain uses TRBV3-1 with TRBJ2-1; 7 bases are a match to TRBD2. The V gene end was trimmed by 0 bases and the J gene end by 5 bases; junction bases not matched to a gene: 4. Germline loops: CDR1 LGHDT, CDR2 YNNKEL (reference sequence). The CDR3 is 15 amino acids. The CDR3 DNA reads as TGTGCCAGCAGCCAAGAGCGGGAGTGGGACAATGAGCAGTTCTTC. This encodes CASSQEREWDNEQFF.

This chain joins TRBV7-9 and TRBJ1-2; D gene uncertain. The germline V gene has CDR1 SEHNR and CDR2 FQNEAQ (reference sequence). CDR3 length: 14 residues. Trimming left V 5 bases short and J 4 bases short, with 14 bases between. CDR3 bases: TGTGCCAGCAGCCCACATCAAGATTCCTATGGCTACACCTTC. This sequence encodes CASSPHQDSYGYTF.

The J gene is TRBJ2-1, the V gene TRBV5-1; tentative D call: TRBD2 (5 bases). The germline V gene has CDR1 SGHRS and CDR2 YFSETQ. This CDR3 spans 13 amino acids. With 3 bases removed from V and 12 bases from J, the gap between germline ends came to 16 bases. The CDR3 protein is CASSSAGFEGQFF. The CDR3 coding sequence is TGCGCCAGCAGCTCGGCGGGTTTCGAGGGGCAGTTCTTC.

This clonotype was seen many times. V gene TRBV5-1 combines with J gene TRBJ2-1; D perhaps matches TRBD1 (6 bases). V lost 7 bases, J lost 4 bases, and 18 bases lay in between. Looked up from germline, CDR1 is SGHRS and CDR2 is YFSETQ. The CDR3 is made up of 15 amino acids. The DNA for the CDR3 is TGCGCCAGCGGAGAGGCAGGGGCAATATACAATGAGCAGTTCTTC. Translating it yields CASGEAGAIYNEQFF.